A selection of T cell receptor beta chains follows, all from one sample in a study of blood T cell repertoires in COVID-19. Sequencing used immunoSEQ multiplex PCR; TCRdb keeps in-frame clones, though not all of them. The sample has about 49,000 clones, about 77% seen once. Sequenced material: peripheral blood. These receptors originate from a man aged 65 to 79 with active or convalescent COVID-19. CDR3s include the opening cysteine and the closing phenylalanine or tryptophan. The D gene is left open where the match is weak. Size tells how often a clone was seen (once, few, many) or the class of an expanded clone, and some rows leave it out.

cdr3_nt: TGTGCCAGCAAGTTTAGCGCGGGGGAGACCCAGTACTTC
cdr3_aa: CASKFSAGETQYF
clone_size: few
j_call: TRBJ2-5
v_call: TRBV12-3/TRBV12-4
cdr3_length: 13
d_call: NA

cdr3_nt: TGTGCCAGCAGTACGGACCCAGGGGTTGGTGGCTACACCTTC
cdr3_aa: CASSTDPGVGGYTF
clone_size: NA
j_call: TRBJ1-2
v_call: TRBV6-2/TRBV6-3
cdr3_length: 14
d_call: NA

cdr3_nt: TGTGCCAGCAGTTACGAAGGCGGGACGGTCTCTGGAAACACCATATATTTT
cdr3_aa: CASSYEGGTVSGNTIYF
clone_size: once
j_call: TRBJ1-3
v_call: TRBV6-2/TRBV6-3
cdr3_length: 17
d_call: NA

cdr3_nt: TGTGCCAGCAACCCAGGGATGGGCAATCAGCCCCAGCATTTT
cdr3_aa: CASNPGMGNQPQHF
clone_size: NA
j_call: TRBJ1-5
v_call: TRBV2
cdr3_length: 14
d_call: NA

cdr3_nt: TGTGCCAGCAGCTTACGGGGGAGCTACAATGAGCAGTTCTTC
cdr3_aa: CASSLRGSYNEQFF
clone_size: NA
j_call: TRBJ2-1
v_call: TRBV28
cdr3_length: 14
d_call: NA

cdr3_nt: TGTGCCATCATGGGGACTGGGGTAGCGGGCCACAATGAGCAGTTCTTC
cdr3_aa: CAIMGTGVAGHNEQFF
clone_size: NA
j_call: TRBJ2-1
v_call: TRBV10-3
cdr3_length: 16
d_call: TRBD2

cdr3_nt: TGTGCTAGTGGTTCTCTTTTGGGAGCCGCGGCGGACACCATATATTTT
cdr3_aa: CASGSLLGAAADTIYF
clone_size: NA
j_call: TRBJ1-3
v_call: TRBV12-5
cdr3_length: 16
d_call: NA

cdr3_nt: TGTGCCAGCAGCCCGAACAGGGGGCGCGAGCAGTACTTC
cdr3_aa: CASSPNRGREQYF
clone_size: NA
j_call: TRBJ2-7
v_call: TRBV9
cdr3_length: 13
d_call: TRBD1

cdr3_nt: TGCAGCGTTGAGGCGGGACTGAACACCGGGGAGCTGTTTTTT
cdr3_aa: CSVEAGLNTGELFF
clone_size: NA
j_call: TRBJ2-2
v_call: TRBV29-1
cdr3_length: 14
d_call: NA

cdr3_nt: TGTGCCAGCAGCCAAGGGACCTCGAGCGGCTCTGGAAACACCATATATTTT
cdr3_aa: CASSQGTSSGSGNTIYF
clone_size: NA
j_call: TRBJ1-3
v_call: TRBV3-1/TRBV3-2
cdr3_length: 17
d_call: NA

cdr3_nt: TGTGCCAGTAGACCGGACAGGGCAACTGAAGCTTTCTTT
cdr3_aa: CASRPDRATEAFF
clone_size: NA
j_call: TRBJ1-1
v_call: TRBV19
cdr3_length: 13
d_call: TRBD1

cdr3_nt: TGTGCCAGCAGTTTTAGCGGGAGGGTCACAGATACGCAGTATTTT
cdr3_aa: CASSFSGRVTDTQYF
clone_size: NA
j_call: TRBJ2-3
v_call: TRBV27
cdr3_length: 15
d_call: TRBD2

cdr3_nt: TGTGCCTGGAATGCGATAGGAGGGTACAATGAGCAGTTCTTC
cdr3_aa: CAWNAIGGYNEQFF
clone_size: NA
j_call: TRBJ2-1
v_call: TRBV30
cdr3_length: 14
d_call: NA

cdr3_nt: TGCAGTGCTAGAGATCCGACAACCTTC
cdr3_aa: CSARDPTTF
clone_size: NA
j_call: TRBJ1-2
v_call: TRBV20-1
cdr3_length: 9
d_call: NA

cdr3_nt: TGTGCCAGCAGCTTCACCGGGACTGCAACTAATGAAAAACTGTTTTTT
cdr3_aa: CASSFTGTATNEKLFF
clone_size: NA
j_call: TRBJ1-4
v_call: TRBV7-2
cdr3_length: 16
d_call: NA

cdr3_nt: TGTGCCAGCAGCCAAGTGAGACAGCCGACCGGGGAGCTGTTTTTT
cdr3_aa: CASSQVRQPTGELFF
clone_size: NA
j_call: TRBJ2-2
v_call: TRBV14
cdr3_length: 15
d_call: NA

cdr3_nt: TGCGCCAGCAGCTTGGCCCCTAGCGGGGGGGCCTTAGCTACCGGGGAGCTGTTTTTT
cdr3_aa: CASSLAPSGGALATGELFF
clone_size: NA
j_call: TRBJ2-2
v_call: TRBV5-1
cdr3_length: 19
d_call: TRBD2

cdr3_nt: TGTGCCAGCAGCAGACCTTGGGGGGCCTACAATGAGCAGTTCTTC
cdr3_aa: CASSRPWGAYNEQFF
clone_size: NA
j_call: TRBJ2-1
v_call: TRBV6-2/TRBV6-3
cdr3_length: 15
d_call: NA

cdr3_nt: TGTGCCAGCAGCTTAGGCCGGGACAGGGGCTACGAGCAGTACTTC
cdr3_aa: CASSLGRDRGYEQYF
clone_size: NA
j_call: TRBJ2-7
v_call: TRBV11-2
cdr3_length: 15
d_call: TRBD1

cdr3_nt: TGTGCCAGTAGTATCTACAGGGGGGATCAGCCCCAGCATTTT
cdr3_aa: CASSIYRGDQPQHF
clone_size: NA
j_call: TRBJ1-5
v_call: TRBV19
cdr3_length: 14
d_call: TRBD1

cdr3_nt: TGTGCCAGCAGTCGAACTCTAAGTGGGGGGGAGCAGTACTTC
cdr3_aa: CASSRTLSGGEQYF
clone_size: few
j_call: TRBJ2-7
v_call: TRBV3-1/TRBV3-2
cdr3_length: 14
d_call: NA

cdr3_nt: TGCGCCAGCAGCATAACCCGGGACAGTTCTAACTATGGCTACACCTTC
cdr3_aa: CASSITRDSSNYGYTF
clone_size: few
j_call: TRBJ1-2
v_call: TRBV5-1
cdr3_length: 16
d_call: TRBD1

cdr3_nt: TGTGCCAGCAGTCAACCCGGGACAGGGGGCTACGAGCAGTACTTC
cdr3_aa: CASSQPGTGGYEQYF
clone_size: NA
j_call: TRBJ2-7
v_call: TRBV28
cdr3_length: 15
d_call: TRBD1

cdr3_nt: TGTGCCATCAGTCAGAACCTCTACAATGAGCAGTTCTTC
cdr3_aa: CAISQNLYNEQFF
clone_size: NA
j_call: TRBJ2-1
v_call: TRBV10-3
cdr3_length: 13
d_call: NA

cdr3_nt: TGTGCCAGCAGCTTAAACACAGGGGTGGAGACCCAGTACTTC
cdr3_aa: CASSLNTGVETQYF
clone_size: NA
j_call: TRBJ2-5
v_call: TRBV7-2
cdr3_length: 14
d_call: TRBD1

cdr3_nt: TGTGCCAGCACCGGAGACAGGTTCTCCTACGAGCAGTACTTC
cdr3_aa: CASTGDRFSYEQYF
clone_size: NA
j_call: TRBJ2-7
v_call: TRBV6-5
cdr3_length: 14
d_call: NA

cdr3_nt: TGTGCCAGTAGTATAGGGACAGGGCCTAATTCACCCCTCCACTTT
cdr3_aa: CASSIGTGPNSPLHF
clone_size: NA
j_call: TRBJ1-6
v_call: TRBV19
cdr3_length: 15
d_call: TRBD1

cdr3_nt: TGTGCCAGCCGAACAGGAGTCAGCACCGGGGAGCTGTTTTTT
cdr3_aa: CASRTGVSTGELFF
clone_size: NA
j_call: TRBJ2-2
v_call: TRBV11-2
cdr3_length: 14
d_call: NA

cdr3_nt: TGTGCCAGCTCACCCTCAGGGTCTGGGGCCAACGTCCTGACTTTC
cdr3_aa: CASSPSGSGANVLTF
clone_size: few
j_call: TRBJ2-6
v_call: TRBV18
cdr3_length: 15
d_call: NA

cdr3_nt: TGTGCCAGCAGTTACTCGACAAGGTACAATGAGCAGTTCTTC
cdr3_aa: CASSYSTRYNEQFF
clone_size: NA
j_call: TRBJ2-1
v_call: TRBV6-2/TRBV6-3
cdr3_length: 14
d_call: NA

cdr3_nt: TGTGCCAGCTCACCAACTAGTCCCAACTCCTACGAGCAGTACTTC
cdr3_aa: CASSPTSPNSYEQYF
clone_size: NA
j_call: TRBJ2-7
v_call: TRBV18
cdr3_length: 15
d_call: NA

cdr3_nt: TGTGCCAGCAGCTTAACCCGGAATGAGCAGTTCTTC
cdr3_aa: CASSLTRNEQFF
clone_size: NA
j_call: TRBJ2-1
v_call: TRBV7-2
cdr3_length: 12
d_call: NA

cdr3_nt: TGTGCCAGTAGTGTACAGGGAACTAATGAAAAACTGTTTTTT
cdr3_aa: CASSVQGTNEKLFF
clone_size: NA
j_call: TRBJ1-4
v_call: TRBV19
cdr3_length: 14
d_call: NA

cdr3_nt: TGTGCCAGCAGTTTCGGGGGAGGGAACTATGGCTACACCTTC
cdr3_aa: CASSFGGGNYGYTF
clone_size: NA
j_call: TRBJ1-2
v_call: TRBV27
cdr3_length: 14
d_call: NA

cdr3_nt: TGTGCCACCGGGCAGGGCCGCAACAACGGGGAGCTGTTTTTT
cdr3_aa: CATGQGRNNGELFF
clone_size: NA
j_call: TRBJ2-2
v_call: TRBV24-1
cdr3_length: 14
d_call: NA

cdr3_nt: TGCGCCAGCAGCTTAGGGACTAGCACGGAGACCCAGTACTTC
cdr3_aa: CASSLGTSTETQYF
clone_size: NA
j_call: TRBJ2-5
v_call: TRBV5-1
cdr3_length: 14
d_call: TRBD2

cdr3_nt: TGTGCCAGCAGAGTGCAGGGTGCGGCCTACGAGCAGTACTTC
cdr3_aa: CASRVQGAAYEQYF
clone_size: NA
j_call: TRBJ2-7
v_call: TRBV27
cdr3_length: 14
d_call: NA

cdr3_nt: TGTGCCACCAACCGCGGGGGTGGGAATGAGCAGTTCTTC
cdr3_aa: CATNRGGGNEQFF
clone_size: NA
j_call: TRBJ2-1
v_call: TRBV24-1
cdr3_length: 13
d_call: TRBD2

cdr3_nt: TGTGCCAGCAGCTATGGGACTAGCGGGGGGATTACAGATACGCAGTATTTT
cdr3_aa: CASSYGTSGGITDTQYF
clone_size: many
j_call: TRBJ2-3
v_call: TRBV7-9
cdr3_length: 17
d_call: TRBD2

cdr3_nt: TGTGCCAGCAGAGACTCATACAATGAGCAGTTCTTC
cdr3_aa: CASRDSYNEQFF
clone_size: NA
j_call: TRBJ2-1
v_call: TRBV5-6
cdr3_length: 12
d_call: NA

cdr3_nt: TGCGCCAGCAGCTTGTCACCAGGGGCGGACACTGAAGCTTTCTTT
cdr3_aa: CASSLSPGADTEAFF
clone_size: NA
j_call: TRBJ1-1
v_call: TRBV5-1
cdr3_length: 15
d_call: NA

cdr3_nt: TGTGCCAGCACCGTTACAGGGGCTAGCTATGGCTACACCTTC
cdr3_aa: CASTVTGASYGYTF
clone_size: few
j_call: TRBJ1-2
v_call: TRBV6-5
cdr3_length: 14
d_call: TRBD1

cdr3_nt: TGTGCCAGCTCACCAGAGGGAGAGACCCAGTACTTC
cdr3_aa: CASSPEGETQYF
clone_size: NA
j_call: TRBJ2-5
v_call: TRBV18
cdr3_length: 12
d_call: NA

cdr3_nt: TGTGCCAGCAGTCAGACAGGGGACTACGTGGCCAACGTCCTGACTTTC
cdr3_aa: CASSQTGDYVANVLTF
clone_size: once
j_call: TRBJ2-6
v_call: TRBV9
cdr3_length: 16
d_call: NA

cdr3_nt: TGTGCCAGCAGTGACGACAGGGTGCTACAAGAGACCCAGTACTTC
cdr3_aa: CASSDDRVLQETQYF
clone_size: NA
j_call: TRBJ2-5
v_call: TRBV6-1
cdr3_length: 15
d_call: TRBD1

cdr3_nt: TGTGCCAGCTCACCAAGGGGACAGGGTAGCAATCAGCCCCAGCATTTT
cdr3_aa: CASSPRGQGSNQPQHF
clone_size: NA
j_call: TRBJ1-5
v_call: TRBV18
cdr3_length: 16
d_call: TRBD1

cdr3_nt: TGTGCCAGCAGTCTTAGCTTAGGTCAGGGCTACACCTTC
cdr3_aa: CASSLSLGQGYTF
clone_size: once
j_call: TRBJ1-2
v_call: TRBV27
cdr3_length: 13
d_call: NA

cdr3_nt: TGTGCCAGCAGCAAACCGGGACAGGGGGGTAGTACGCAGTATTTT
cdr3_aa: CASSKPGQGGSTQYF
clone_size: NA
j_call: TRBJ2-3
v_call: TRBV7-9
cdr3_length: 15
d_call: TRBD1

cdr3_nt: TGTGCCAGCAGCTTAGCCGTCTCCTCAAGGGGGTCACCCCTCCACTTT
cdr3_aa: CASSLAVSSRGSPLHF
clone_size: NA
j_call: TRBJ1-6
v_call: TRBV7-2
cdr3_length: 16
d_call: NA

cdr3_nt: TGTGCCAGCAGCAAATCCCGTTATGACAGGGCGGGAGAGACCCAGTACTTC
cdr3_aa: CASSKSRYDRAGETQYF
clone_size: once
j_call: TRBJ2-5
v_call: TRBV21-1
cdr3_length: 17
d_call: NA